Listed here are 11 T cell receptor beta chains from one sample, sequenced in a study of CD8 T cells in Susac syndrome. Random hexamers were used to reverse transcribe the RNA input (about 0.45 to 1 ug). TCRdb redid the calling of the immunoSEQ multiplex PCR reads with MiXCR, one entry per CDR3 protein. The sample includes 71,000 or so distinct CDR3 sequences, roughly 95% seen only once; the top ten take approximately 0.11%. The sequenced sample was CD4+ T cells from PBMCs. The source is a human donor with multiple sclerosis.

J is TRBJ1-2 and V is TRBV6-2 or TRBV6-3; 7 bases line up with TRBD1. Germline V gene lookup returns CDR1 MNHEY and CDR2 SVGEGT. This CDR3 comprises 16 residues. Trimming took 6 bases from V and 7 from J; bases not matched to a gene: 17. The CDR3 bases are TGTGCCAGCAGCCCTACAGACAGGGTAGTATTTGGTGGCTACACCTTC. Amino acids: CASSPTDRVVFGGYTF.

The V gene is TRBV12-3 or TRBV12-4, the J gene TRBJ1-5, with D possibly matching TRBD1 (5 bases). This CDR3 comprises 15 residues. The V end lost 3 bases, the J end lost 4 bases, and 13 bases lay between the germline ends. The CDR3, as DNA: TGTGCCAGCAGTTTTGGGGCAGACCGGAATCAGCCCCAGCATTTT. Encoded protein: CASSFGADRNQPQHF.

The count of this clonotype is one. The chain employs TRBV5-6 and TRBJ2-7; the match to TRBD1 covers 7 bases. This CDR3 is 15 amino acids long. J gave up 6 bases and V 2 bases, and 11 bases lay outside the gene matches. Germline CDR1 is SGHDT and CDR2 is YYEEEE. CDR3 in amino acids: CASSLLTGRLGEQYF. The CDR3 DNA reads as TGTGCCAGCAGCTTATTGACAGGGCGGCTAGGCGAGCAGTACTTC.

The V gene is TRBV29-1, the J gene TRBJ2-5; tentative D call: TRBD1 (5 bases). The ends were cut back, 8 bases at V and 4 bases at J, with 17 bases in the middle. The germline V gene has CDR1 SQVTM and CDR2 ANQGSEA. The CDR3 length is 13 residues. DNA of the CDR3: TGCAGCCCTGTGGACCCTAGGGGAGAGACCCAGTACTTC. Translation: CSPVDPRGETQYF.

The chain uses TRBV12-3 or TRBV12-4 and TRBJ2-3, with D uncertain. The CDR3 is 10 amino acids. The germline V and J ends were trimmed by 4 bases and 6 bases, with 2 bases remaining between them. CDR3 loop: CASSSDTQYF. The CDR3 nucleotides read TGTGCCAGCAGTTCCGATACGCAGTATTTT.

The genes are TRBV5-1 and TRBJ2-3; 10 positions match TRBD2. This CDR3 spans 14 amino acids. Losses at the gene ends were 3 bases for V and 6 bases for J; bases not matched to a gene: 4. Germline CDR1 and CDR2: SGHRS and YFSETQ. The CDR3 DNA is TGCGCCAGCAGCTCCACTAGCGGGGCGGATACGCAGTATTTT. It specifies CASSSTSGADTQYF.

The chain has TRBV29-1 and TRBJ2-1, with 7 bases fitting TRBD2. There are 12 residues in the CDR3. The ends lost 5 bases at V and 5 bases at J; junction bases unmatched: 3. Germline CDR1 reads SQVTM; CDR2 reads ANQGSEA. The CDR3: CSVSRGDNEQFF. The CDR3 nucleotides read TGCAGCGTTTCCCGGGGGGACAATGAGCAGTTCTTC.

CDR3: CASSSGLVKTQYF. The CDR3 DNA follows: TGTGCCAGCAGTTCGGGGTTGGTTAAGACCCAGTACTTC. The chain uses TRBV28 and TRBJ2-5; maybe TRBD2 (5 bases). The CDR3 consists of 13 residues. The V end was cut by 4 bases, the J end by 6 bases, with 12 bases between. Germline-derived CDR1 and CDR2 are MDHEN and SYDVKM.

The CDR3: CSARDHTLTSGEVDTQYF. CDR3 sequence (DNA): TGCAGTGCTAGAGATCACACCCTGACTAGCGGGGAGGTAGATACGCAGTATTTT. The V call is TRBV20-1, the J call TRBJ2-3; 11 bases map to TRBD2. Trimming took 0 bases from V and 5 from J; bases not matched to a gene: 13. Germline loops: CDR1 DFQATT, CDR2 SNEGSKA (reference sequence). This CDR3 region has 18 residues.

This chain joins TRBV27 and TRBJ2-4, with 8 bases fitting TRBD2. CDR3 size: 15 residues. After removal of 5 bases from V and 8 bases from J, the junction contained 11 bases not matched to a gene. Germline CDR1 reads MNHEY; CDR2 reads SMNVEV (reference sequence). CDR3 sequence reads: CASSRAGGTEDIQYF. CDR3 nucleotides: TGTGCCAGCAGTCGTGCGGGGGGCACAGAAGACATTCAGTACTTC.

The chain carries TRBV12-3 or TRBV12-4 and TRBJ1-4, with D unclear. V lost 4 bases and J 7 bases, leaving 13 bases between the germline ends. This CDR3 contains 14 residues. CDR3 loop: CASSSLRVSEKLFF. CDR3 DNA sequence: TGTGCCAGCAGTTCTCTGAGGGTTAGTGAAAAACTGTTTTTT.